The 10 T cell receptor beta chains given below trace back to one sample, sequenced in a study of T cells in Graves' hyperthyroidism and ophthalmopathy. RNA transcripts gave rise to amplified TCR beta CDR3 regions. HTBI primers were the set used in a first-round RT-PCR of the TCR CDR3. TCRdb reanalysed the multiplex PCR reads using MiXCR and keeps one entry per CDR3 protein. The sample shows 300,000 to 400,000 distinct CDR3 sequences, 14% of them seen only once. Sequencing was done on a sample of blood. The receptor set was obtained from a woman aged 25 to 39 with Graves' ophthalmopathy.

This clonotype has a count of ten or more. CDR3 amino acids: CASSPGTGGTYEQYF. The CDR3 DNA follows: TGTGCCAGCTCACCAGGGACAGGTGGAACCTACGAGCAGTACTTC. This chain connects TRBV18 to TRBJ2-7; 8 positions match TRBD1. CDR3 length equals 15 residues. Losses at the gene ends were 2 bases for V and 2 bases for J; bases not matched to a gene: 5. CDR1 KGHSH and CDR2 LQKENI come from the germline V gene.

This clonotype was observed at least ten times. V gene TRBV28 combines with J gene TRBJ1-1; D call uncertain. From germline, CDR1 is MDHEN and CDR2 SYDVKM. This CDR3 region has 13 residues. V lost 6 bases and J 5 bases, leaving 13 bases between the germline ends. The CDR3, as DNA: TGTGCCAGCAGCCGCCGTCGGGGAACTGAAGCTTTCTTT. It translates to CASSRRRGTEAFF.

This clonotype was seen many times. The chain couples TRBV2 to TRBJ2-5; D could derive from TRBD1 or TRBD2 (5 bases each). Per germline, CDR1 SNHLY and CDR2 FYNNEI. This CDR3 is 18 amino acids long. Trimming took 2 bases from V and 6 from J, leaving 25 bases between them. The CDR3 protein is CASSESSEAGHRRKTQYF. CDR3 sequence (DNA): TGTGCCAGCAGTGAAAGCAGTGAGGCAGGGCATAGGAGGAAGACCCAGTACTTC. The full variable domain, completed using reference TRBV2 and TRBJ2-5, is EPEVTQTPSHQVTQMGQEVILRCVPISNHLYFYWYRQILGQKVEFLVSFYNNEISEKSEIFDDQFSVERPDGSNFTLKIRSTKLEDSAMYFCASSESSEAGHRRKTQYFGPGTRLLVL.

Regarding this clonotype: Its ends do not fully match the called genes, so a read error is possible. The genes are TRBV28 and TRBJ2-4; D is ambiguous. This CDR3 is built from 16 residues. The germline V gene encodes CDR1 MDHEN and CDR2 SYDVKM. The chain's CDR3 is CASSPDTYGAQNIQYF. The DNA for the CDR3 is TGTGCCAGCAGTCCCGACACCTACGGAGCCCAAAACATTCAGTACTTC.

The J gene is TRBJ1-5, the V gene TRBV4-1; D possibly corresponds to TRBD1 (6 bases). Trimming took off 4 bases at V and 11 bases at J, with 18 bases between the two ends. CDR3 size: 14 residues. Germline CDR1 MGHRA, CDR2 YSYEKL. The CDR3 DNA reads TGCGCCAGCAGCCCTAGTACAGGGAAAGGGGCCCAGCATTTT. Residues: CASSPSTGKGAQHF.

A few counts support this clonotype. A junction end diverges from the germline sequence, so it may reflect a read error. The rearrangement links TRBV7-8 to TRBJ1-1, with no clear D. Germline loops: CDR1 SGHVS, CDR2 FQNEAQ. This CDR3 is 13 amino acids long. DNA for the CDR3: TGTGCCAGCAGCCCCCACGAGAGAGCTGAAGCTTCCTTT. Translated, it gives CASSPHERAEASF.

This clonotype has a count of ten or more. V usage is TRBV2 and J usage is TRBJ1-2; D is possibly TRBD1 (5 bases). V was pared by 6 bases and J by 2 bases, with 16 bases between. This CDR3 has 15 residues. Germline CDR1 SNHLY, CDR2 FYNNEI. The CDR3 region has the DNA TGTGCCAGCAGGGCCATTACAGGCGGCAACTATGGCTACACCTTC. Its protein product is CASRAITGGNYGYTF.

J is TRBJ2-3 and V is TRBV11-3, with 8 bases identical to TRBD2. Losses at the gene ends were 0 bases for V and 1 base for J; bases not matched to a gene: 3. The CDR3 has 16 amino acids. The germline gives CDR1 SGHNT, CDR2 YENEEA. CDR3 in DNA: TGTGCCAGCAGCTTAGAGGCAGCGGGGGGCACAGATACGCAGTATTTT. Amino acids: CASSLEAAGGTDTQYF.

In its sample, this clonotype was seen many times. The chain carries TRBV28 and TRBJ1-2, with TRBD1 identical over 7 bases. This CDR3 contains 12 residues. V lost 5 bases to trimming and J lost 12 bases; unmatched junction nucleotides: 9. Germline CDR1 and CDR2: MDHEN and SYDVKM. CDR3 region: CASSSNRGGHTF. Written as DNA, the CDR3 is TGTGCCAGCAGTAGTAACAGGGGAGGGCACACCTTC.

The sample holds many counts of this clonotype. J is TRBJ1-4 and V is TRBV7-2; the D gene is possibly TRBD1 (6 bases). Trimming stripped 8 bases from V and 2 bases from J, with 18 bases between. Per the germline V gene, CDR1 is SGHTA and CDR2 is FQGNSA. CDR3 length equals 16 residues. The CDR3 here is CASAMDRPVTNEKLFF. The CDR3 DNA reads as TGTGCCAGCGCTATGGACAGACCCGTCACTAATGAAAAACTGTTTTTT.